This T cell receptor (beta chain) was identified during a study of radiotherapy plus CTLA-4 blockade in lung cancer. Overall study: 15% to 20% of patients responded objectively, and roughly 34% achieved disease control. General study findings and limits: Reportedly, early blood T cell clone dynamics best predicted response, with interferon-beta. In blood, TCR clones derived from the tumor expanded after radiotherapy plus ipilimumab.

Of note for this clone: Its specificity is not known.

V lost 3 bases and J 4 bases, leaving 6 bases between the germline ends. This CDR3 has 12 residues. The germline gives CDR1 MGHDK, CDR2 SYGVNS. The table came from immunoSEQ multiplex PCR; TCRdb's copy has only in-frame clones and leaves some out. The table includes about 36,000 clones, approximately 85% detected once. It was focal radiation plus CTLA-4 blockade with ipilimumab that patients with chemo-refractory metastatic non-small-cell lung cancer received. The V call is TRBV25-1, the J call TRBJ1-2; D unclear. This material consisted of peripheral blood, taken from a patient treated with radiotherapy plus ipilimumab. The TCR sequence derives from a human donor with non-small cell lung cancer who had stable disease on radiotherapy plus ipilimumab. CDR3 protein: CASSDSLYGYTF. CDR3 DNA: TGTGCCAGCAGTGACTCCCTCTATGGCTACACCTTC.